Listed below are T cell receptor beta chains from one sample, sequenced in a study of beta chain features in type 1 diabetes. The protocol was immunoSEQ multiplex PCR, while the TCRdb copy is restricted to in-frame clones and leaves out a portion. The table has some 140,000 clones, about 10% seen once; the top ten hold 0.68%. Sequencing used central memory CD4+ T cells from blood. These receptors were taken from a man aged 18 to 30 in good health. CDR3s include the opening cysteine and the closing phenylalanine or tryptophan. D genes are given only for firm matches. Size values are once, few and many counts, or a class for expanded clones, and some rows have none.

>TRBJ2-7|TRBD2|.|TRBV4-2
TGTGCCAGCAGCCAAGGGCTAGCGGGGTATTACGAGCAGTACTTC
CASSQGLAGYYEQYF
>TRBJ2-3|.|few|TRBV7-3
TGTGCCAGCAGCGCGCTAGTAACAGATACGCAGTATTTT
CASSALVTDTQYF
>TRBJ2-3|TRBD2|few|TRBV5-1
TGCGCCAGCAGTAACTATAGCGGGGGCCATTACACAGATACGCAGTATTTT
CASSNYSGGHYTDTQYF
>TRBJ1-4|.|few|TRBV15
TGTGCCACCAGCAGAGATTTCGGGGGGCGTGAAAAACTGTTTTTT
CATSRDFGGREKLFF
>TRBJ2-3|TRBD2|few|TRBV5-1
TGCGCCAGCAGCCGTTCCGGGACTAGCGGACGCACAGATACGCAGTATTTT
CASSRSGTSGRTDTQYF
>TRBJ2-7|.|few|TRBV7-2
TGTGCCAGCAGCCTCCAGGCAGGCAACTCCTACGAGCAGTACTTC
CASSLQAGNSYEQYF
>TRBJ1-5|TRBD1|.|TRBV11-3
TGTGCCAGCAGCTTAGAGGGGACAGTTTATAGCAATCAGCCCCAGCATTTT
CASSLEGTVYSNQPQHF
>TRBJ1-5|TRBD1|many|TRBV19
TGTGCCAGTAGTAGCCGCACAGGGGGCGGCCATCAGCCCCAGCATTTT
CASSSRTGGGHQPQHF
>TRBJ2-1|TRBD2|few|TRBV7-2
TGTGCCAGCAGCCAAAACTATCTAGCGGGGGCCGACTACAATGAGCAGTTCTTC
CASSQNYLAGADYNEQFF
>TRBJ1-1|.|.|TRBV21-1
TGTGCCAGCAGCAAAGGAGCAAGTTTTTTCTTTGAAGCTTTCTTT
CASSKGASFFFEAFF
>TRBJ2-7|.|.|TRBV18
TGTGCCAGCTCATCGGACACCCTAGTAAAGTACTTC
CASSSDTLVKYF
>TRBJ2-3|TRBD2|.|TRBV7-9
TGTGCCAGCAGCTTAGATCGGGGGGGCCGGGATACGCAGTATTTT
CASSLDRGGRDTQYF
>TRBJ1-2|.|few|TRBV5-5
TGTGCCAGCAGCTTAGCAACTAACTATGGCTACACCTTC
CASSLATNYGYTF
>TRBJ2-5|TRBD2|.|TRBV6-5
TGTGCCAGCAGTTTCCGTAGCGGGGGTAACCAAGAGACCCAGTACTTC
CASSFRSGGNQETQYF
>TRBJ2-5|.|few|TRBV10-1
TGCGCCAGCAGTGACAGGGGAATCCAAGAGACCCAGTACTTC
CASSDRGIQETQYF
>TRBJ2-1|.|.|TRBV19
TGTGCCAGTAGTCCGACGAGGGAGAATGAGCAGTTCTTC
CASSPTRENEQFF
>TRBJ1-4|.|few|TRBV12-2
TGTGCAAGTCGCCCACGAAAGGGGAAGATCTGGTTGCCAGATCGAGGTGAAAAACTGTTTTTT
CASRPRKGKIWLPDRGEKLFF
>TRBJ2-2|.|.|TRBV6-1
TGTGCCAGCATCGAGACAGGGACTGGGGGGGAGCTGTTTTTT
CASIETGTGGELFF
>TRBJ2-4|.|.|TRBV7-2
TGTGCCAGCAGCCGCACAGGGACGATTGACATTCAGTACTTC
CASSRTGTIDIQYF
>TRBJ1-5|TRBD1|.|TRBV2
TGTGCCAGCAGGGGACAGGTTGGTCAGCCCCAGCATTTT
CASRGQVGQPQHF
>TRBJ1-5|TRBD1|few|TRBV5-1
TGCGCCAGCAGCTTCACAGGGGATAATCAGCCCCAGCATTTT
CASSFTGDNQPQHF
>TRBJ2-3|.|few|TRBV27
TGTGCCAGCAGTTCACCCCGGGGTACGCAGTATTTT
CASSSPRGTQYF
>TRBJ2-3|TRBD2|few|TRBV4-1
TGCGCCAGCAGCCAGGGATACGGGGGGGCCGGCACAGATACGCAGTATTTT
CASSQGYGGAGTDTQYF
>TRBJ2-7|TRBD2|few|TRBV4-3
TGCGCCAGCAGCCAAGTACTAGCGGGGGGGCTGAACGAGCAGTACTTC
CASSQVLAGGLNEQYF
>TRBJ1-1|TRBD1|.|TRBV2
TGTGCCAGCAGGGCTACAGGGGGCACTGAAGCTTTCTTT
CASRATGGTEAFF
>TRBJ2-2|TRBD1|few|TRBV4-2
TGTGCCAGCAGCGCAAGGACAGGGGGCAACACCGGGGAGCTGTTTTTT
CASSARTGGNTGELFF
>TRBJ2-7|.|.|TRBV11-2
TGTGCCAGCAGTCCAGTCGGGTCCGAGCAGTACTTC
CASSPVGSEQYF
>TRBJ2-7|TRBD2|.|TRBV4-2
TGTGCCAGCAGCCAGGGGGGACTAGCGGGGGACTCCTACGAGCAGTACTTC
CASSQGGLAGDSYEQYF
>TRBJ2-1|TRBD1|.|TRBV5-1
TGCGCCAGCAGCTGGCCCAGACAGGGTTTAGGGAACAATGAGCAGTTCTTC
CASSWPRQGLGNNEQFF
>TRBJ1-5|.|few|TRBV6-1
TGTGCCAGCAGTGTACTGGACAGCTCTTATAGCAATCAGCCCCAGCATTTT
CASSVLDSSYSNQPQHF
>TRBJ1-2|.|few|TRBV6-5
TGTGCCAGCACTATGGACTATGGCTACACCTTC
CASTMDYGYTF
>TRBJ2-3|.|.|TRBV4-1
TGTGCCAGCAGCCAAGCCCCTAGCGAGTCAGATACGCAGTATTTT
CASSQAPSESDTQYF
>TRBJ2-1|.|.|TRBV11-2
TGTGCCAGCAGCGGGAGCTCCTACAATGAGCAGTTCTTC
CASSGSSYNEQFF
>TRBJ1-4|TRBD1|few|TRBV18
TGTGCCAGCTCATCCAACAGGGGGACTAATGAAAAACTGTTTTTT
CASSSNRGTNEKLFF
>TRBJ2-6|.|.|TRBV6-6
TGTGCCAGCAGGTGGGACACCAACTCTGGGGCCAACGTCCTGACTTTC
CASRWDTNSGANVLTF
>TRBJ1-4|TRBD1|.|TRBV28
TGTGCCAGCATCACAGGGGCCCTTAATGAAAAACTGTTTTTT
CASITGALNEKLFF
>TRBJ2-1|.|many|TRBV5-4
TGTGCCAGCAGCTTGGCGGATGAGCAGTTCTTC
CASSLADEQFF
>TRBJ2-1|.|.|TRBV4-1
TGCGCCAGCAGCCTCGGTCAGCGTCGGGCCTACAATGAGCAGTTCTTC
CASSLGQRRAYNEQFF
>TRBJ1-3|TRBD1|few|TRBV6-5
TGTGCCAGCAGTTCCACAGGGGGCGGAAACACCATATATTTT
CASSSTGGGNTIYF
>TRBJ2-1|.|few|TRBV11-1
TGTGCCAGCAGCCCGATAGCCAGCACCTACAATGAGCAGTTCTTC
CASSPIASTYNEQFF
>TRBJ1-2|.|many|TRBV28
TGTGCCAGCACCGGAGCGTATGGCTACACCTTC
CASTGAYGYTF
>TRBJ2-5|TRBD2|.|TRBV5-6
TGTGCCAGCAGCTTTCTGTCCGGGGGGGCCGTAGAGACCCAGTACTTC
CASSFLSGGAVETQYF
>TRBJ2-4|TRBD1|.|TRBV4-3
TGCGCCAGCAGCCATCGACAGGGGGACATTCAGTACTTC
CASSHRQGDIQYF
>TRBJ2-5|TRBD2|few|TRBV29-1
TGCAGCGTCTCCGGGACTAGCGGGGACATGTACCAAGAGACCCAGTACTTC
CSVSGTSGDMYQETQYF
>TRBJ2-1|.|few|TRBV19
TGTGCCAGTAGTGACTTCTTACGGCAGGGAATAAACAATGAGCAGTTCTTC
CASSDFLRQGINNEQFF
>TRBJ1-5|TRBD1|few|TRBV27
TGTGCCAGCAGTAAGACAGGGGGCAGACAGCCCCAGCATTTT
CASSKTGGRQPQHF
>TRBJ1-5|TRBD1|.|TRBV9
TGTGCCAGCAGCGGGACAGGGGGGCCCCAGCATTTT
CASSGTGGPQHF
>TRBJ1-2|.|.|TRBV9
TGTGCCAGCAGCCCGAGTATATCCGGGTATGGCTACACCTTC
CASSPSISGYGYTF
>TRBJ1-1|TRBD1|.|TRBV7-9
TGTGCCAGCATGGGACAGCAGAACACTGAAGCTTTCTTT
CASMGQQNTEAFF
>TRBJ2-1|TRBD1|few|TRBV5-1
TGCGCCAGCAGCGGGGGACAGGGGAATGAGCAGTTCTTC
CASSGGQGNEQFF
>TRBJ1-1|.|few|TRBV5-8
TGTGCCAGCAGCGAGAGGACTTTGATGAACACTGAAGCTTTCTTT
CASSERTLMNTEAFF
>TRBJ1-3|.|few|TRBV4-2
TGTGCCAGCACCGGACAGCGAAACTCTGGAAACACCATATATTTT
CASTGQRNSGNTIYF
>TRBJ1-2|.|.|TRBV4-3
TGCGCCAGCAGCCAAGAAGTCCAGAGGGAACAGGGTGGTGGCTACACCTTC
CASSQEVQREQGGGYTF
>TRBJ2-6|.|.|TRBV7-8
TGTGCCAGCAGCTCGAGGGGGAACGGGGCCAACGTCCTGACTTTC
CASSSRGNGANVLTF
>TRBJ2-7|.|.|TRBV5-4
TGTGCCAGCAGCCTCGACAAGTACGAGCAGTACTTC
CASSLDKYEQYF